The 21 T cell receptor beta chains listed next were all sequenced from one sample in a study of graft-versus-host responses after intestinal transplantation. Sequencing used immunoSEQ multiplex PCR; TCRdb keeps in-frame clones, though not all of them. The table records about 6,400 clones, over 20% of them present only once. The sample was alloreactive CD4+ T cells from a mixed lymphocyte reaction culture, taken before transplantation. Subset noted: CFSE-low proliferating T cells sorted from roughly six-day pre-transplant mixed lymphocyte reaction (GvH or HvG direction). The origin of the receptors is a human patient who was an organ donor for intestinal transplantation.

In its sample, this clone was seen a few times. The CDR3 coding sequence is TGTGCCAGCTCATTCCGGACAGACATGAACACTGAAGCTTTCTTT. As protein: CASSFRTDMNTEAFF. This chain links TRBV18 with TRBJ1-1; TRBD1 might be the D (6 bases). Trimming removed 5 bases at V and 0 bases at J, with 13 bases between. Looked up from germline, CDR1 is KGHSH and CDR2 is LQKENI. The CDR3 extends over 15 amino acids. Full variable domain (rest looked up from reference TRBV18 and TRBJ1-1): NAGVMQNPRHLVRRRGQEARLRCSPMKGHSHVYWYRQLPEEGLKFMVYLQKENIIDESGMPKERFSAEFPKEGPSILRIQQVVRGDSAAYFCASSFRTDMNTEAFFGQGTRLTVV.

The chain joins TRBV11-3 to TRBJ2-5; D possibly corresponds to TRBD2 (5 bases). Germline CDR1 SGHNT, CDR2 YENEEA. The length of the CDR3 is 17 residues. Trimming cost V 2 bases and J 2 bases, with 18 bases left between them. CDR3 sequence: CASSLSSRRLTQETQYF. The CDR3, as DNA: TGTGCCAGCAGCTTATCTAGCAGGCGACTAACACAAGAGACCCAGTACTTC. Supplemented by reference TRBV11-3 and TRBJ2-5, the full variable domain reads EAGVVQSPRYKIIEKKQPVAFWCNPISGHNTLYWYLQNLGQGPELLIRYENEEAVDDSQLPKDRFSAERLKGVDSTLKIQPAELGDSAVYLCASSLSSRRLTQETQYFGPGTRLLVL.

This clone has just a few counts. The chain is built from TRBV7-8 and TRBJ2-3, with D possibly being TRBD2 (6 bases). The V end lost 5 bases, the J end lost 4 bases, and 19 bases lay between the germline ends. Germline V gene sequence: CDR1 SGHVS, CDR2 FQNEAQ. The CDR3 sequence is 16 residues long. The CDR3 region has the DNA TGTGCCAGCAGCGGGGTATATAGCGGAGGGCCAGATACGCAGTATTTT. Translating gives CASSGVYSGGPDTQYF.

This chain joins TRBV19 and TRBJ2-1, with D hard to call. With 5 bases removed from V and 7 bases from J, the gap between germline ends came to 6 bases. The CDR3 runs 11 residues. Germline V gene sequence: CDR1 LNHDA, CDR2 SQIVND (reference sequence). CDR3: CASSGWNEQFF. In DNA, the CDR3 is TGTGCCAGTAGTGGATGGAATGAGCAGTTCTTC.

J is TRBJ2-2 and V is TRBV11-2; D possibly matches TRBD1 or TRBD2 (5 bases each). Germline V gene sequence: CDR1 SGHAT, CDR2 FQNNGV. The CDR3 consists of 14 residues. The V end lost 6 bases, the J end lost 7 bases, and 15 bases lay between the germline ends. DNA for the CDR3: TGTGCCAGCAGGGGACGGGGATGGGGCGGGGAGCTGTTTTTT. Amino acids: CASRGRGWGGELFF.

This chain connects TRBV5-5 to TRBJ2-7, with 8 bases matching TRBD1. The CDR3 spans 15 residues. V was clipped by 3 bases and J by 2 bases; unmatched bases: 7. Germline CDR1 reads SGHKS; CDR2 reads YYEKEE (reference sequence). The CDR3 nucleotides read TGTGCCAGCAGCTGGCAGGGGACAGGACCCTACGAGCAGTACTTC. Amino acids: CASSWQGTGPYEQYF.

The gene calls are TRBV29-1 and TRBJ2-1; TRBD2 matches at 16 bases. Germline V gene lookup returns CDR1 SQVTM and CDR2 ANQGSEA. The CDR3 spans 16 residues. Trimming at V came to 8 bases and at J to 8 bases, leaving 12 bases not matched to a gene. The CDR3 DNA follows: TGCAGCTCAAGCCCGGGACTAGCGGGGGGGGTGCATGAGCAGTTCTTC. This translates into CSSSPGLAGGVHEQFF.

V usage is TRBV7-6 and J usage is TRBJ2-3, with D possibly being TRBD2 (6 bases). Trimming stripped 1 base from V and 7 bases from J, with 21 bases between. Per germline, CDR1 SGHVS and CDR2 FNYEAQ. This CDR3 has 17 residues. The CDR3, as DNA: TGTGCCAGCAGCTTAGTACGTGCGGGATGGCTAGCCCATACGCAGTATTTT. This codes for CASSLVRAGWLAHTQYF.

The chain combines TRBV6-5 with TRBJ2-5; a possible D gene is TRBD1 (6 bases). The CDR3 length is 15 residues. Per the germline V gene, CDR1 is MNHEY and CDR2 is SVGAGI. The germline V and J ends were trimmed by 0 bases and 1 base, with 9 bases remaining between them. CDR3 coding DNA: TGTGCCAGCAGTTACTCGAGGGGGATCCAAGAGACCCAGTACTTC. Translation: CASSYSRGIQETQYF.

The chain recombines TRBV10-3 with TRBJ2-1, with 10 positions matching TRBD2. The trim removed 4 bases at V and 4 bases at J, leaving 4 bases unmatched. In germline, CDR1 is ENHRY, CDR2 SYGVKD. This CDR3 is built from 15 residues. The CDR3 DNA is TGTGCCATCAGTGCTACTAGCGGGGATTACAATGAGCAGTTCTTC. It yields the protein CAISATSGDYNEQFF.

This clone was counted a few times. An end of the junction does not agree with germline; a read error may underlie this. The CDR3 bases are TGCGCCAGCAGCCAAGTCGGCGGGGGAGTCACAGATACGCAGTATTTT. It codes for CASSQVGGGVTDTQYF. The V gene is TRBV5-4, the J gene TRBJ2-3, with 7 positions matching TRBD2. This CDR3 comprises 16 residues. CDR1 is SGHNT, CDR2 YYREEE, per germline (reference sequence).

In its sample, this clone ranks as large. The chain employs TRBV7-9 and TRBJ1-2, with no clear D. The CDR3 length is 12 residues. The germline CDR1 and CDR2 sequences are SEHNR and FQNEAQ (reference sequence). V was clipped by 1 base and J by 7 bases, with 7 bases between them. As DNA, the CDR3 is TGTGCCAGCAGCTTAGAACCCGGTGGCTACACCTTC. Translation: CASSLEPGGYTF. Variable domain in full (rest from reference TRBV7-9 and TRBJ1-2): DTGVSQNPRHKITKRGQNVTFRCDPISEHNRLYWYRQTLGQGPEFLTYFQNEAQLEKSRLLSDRFSAERPKGSFSTLEIQRTEQGDSAMYLCASSLEPGGYTFGSGTRLTVV.

To note about this clone: A read error may explain this, as a much larger clone is one base away. The rearrangement links TRBV30 to TRBJ2-7, with unresolved D. Germline values: CDR1 GTSNPN, CDR2 SVGIG (reference sequence). This CDR3 comprises 12 residues. V was clipped by 4 bases and J by 7 bases, with 14 bases between them. This CDR3 is CAWIVAMGEQYF. The CDR3 region has the DNA TGTGCCTGGATTGTCGCTATGGGGGAGCAGTACTTC.

This clone was observed a handful of times. The V gene is TRBV25-1, the J gene TRBJ2-7; D ambiguous. This CDR3 contains 15 residues. V lost 0 bases to trimming and J lost 2 bases, with 11 bases between them. Germline V gives CDR1 MGHDK, CDR2 SYGVNS. The CDR3 loop reads CASSEYRKTTYEQYF. CDR3 DNA: TGTGCCAGCAGTGAATATAGGAAAACCACCTACGAGCAGTACTTC.

With respect to this clone: With a much larger clone just one base away, this may be a read error. The identical CDR3 is also encoded by other nucleotide sequences in the sample. This chain joins TRBV6-1 and TRBJ2-7; possibly TRBD1 for D (6 bases). Germline V gene sequence: CDR1 MNHNS, CDR2 SASEGT. Trimming left V 9 bases short and J 5 bases short, with 20 bases between. The CDR3 consists of 14 residues. The CDR3: CASGSRGAGDEQYF. The CDR3 region has the DNA TGTGCCAGTGGGTCCAGGGGTGCCGGAGACGAGCAGTACTTC.

Details on this clone: The DNA is omitted, as the CDR3 cannot be located on it reliably, and the CDR3 follows TCRdb's listing. V is TRBV12-1 and J is TRBJ1-5; TRBD1, as called in the table, went unchecked against the DNA. TRBV12-1 is recorded as a pseudogene. 15 amino acids form the CDR3, both terminal residues included. The CDR3 here is CASSFGTGTNQPQHF.

The chain has TRBV7-6 and TRBJ2-5; D possibly corresponds to TRBD1 (5 bases). CDR1 and CDR2 from the germline V gene are SGHVS and FNYEAQ. The CDR3 loop spans 14 amino acids. Trimming removed 1 base at V and 4 bases at J, with 10 bases between. The CDR3 DNA reads TGTGCCAGCAGCTTAGGAACAGGCGGAGAGACCCAGTACTTC. Encoded protein: CASSLGTGGETQYF. Full variable domain (rest looked up from reference TRBV7-6 and TRBJ2-5): GAGVSQSPRYKVTKRGQDVALRCDPISGHVSLYWYRQALGQGPEFLTYFNYEAQQDKSGLPNDRFSAERPEGSISTLTIQRTEQRDSAMYRCASSLGTGGETQYFGPGTRLLVL.

This clone rates as medium-sized. The chain is built from TRBV27 and TRBJ1-5, with D unclear. V gave up 0 bases and J gave up 1 base, with 4 bases separating them. The CDR3 has 14 residues. Germline-derived CDR1 and CDR2 are MNHEY and SMNVEV (reference sequence). The CDR3 sequence is CASSLSGSNQPQHF. As DNA, the CDR3 is TGTGCCAGCAGTTTATCAGGGAGCAATCAGCCCCAGCATTTT.

This clone has a handful of counts. This chain uses TRBV6-6 with TRBJ2-7; D remains ambiguous. Germline values: CDR1 MNHNY, CDR2 SVGAGI (reference sequence). Trimming took 2 bases from V and 2 from J, leaving 4 bases between them. This CDR3 region has 12 residues. The DNA for the CDR3 is TGTGCCAGCAGTTACGGCCCCTACGAGCAGTACTTC. Translation gives CASSYGPYEQYF.

The chain carries TRBV11-3 and TRBJ1-1; possible D gene TRBD1, 6 bases. V shed 0 bases and J shed 0 bases, with 17 bases lying between them. CDR1 is SGHNT, CDR2 YENEEA, per germline. The CDR3 has 18 amino acids. The CDR3 DNA follows: TGTGCCAGCAGCTTAGAGGGGGCCAAAGGGGAGTTGAACACTGAAGCTTTCTTT. It translates to CASSLEGAKGELNTEAFF.

By share, this clone ranks as medium-sized. The CDR3 region has the DNA TGTGCCAGCTCCCCCAGACAGGCGGGCAATGAGCAGTTCTTC. Its translation is CASSPRQAGNEQFF. The gene calls are TRBV18 and TRBJ2-1, with a weak D call TRBD1 (6 bases). This CDR3 contains 14 residues. Trimming removed 6 bases at V and 6 bases at J, with 15 bases between. The germline gives CDR1 KGHSH, CDR2 LQKENI.